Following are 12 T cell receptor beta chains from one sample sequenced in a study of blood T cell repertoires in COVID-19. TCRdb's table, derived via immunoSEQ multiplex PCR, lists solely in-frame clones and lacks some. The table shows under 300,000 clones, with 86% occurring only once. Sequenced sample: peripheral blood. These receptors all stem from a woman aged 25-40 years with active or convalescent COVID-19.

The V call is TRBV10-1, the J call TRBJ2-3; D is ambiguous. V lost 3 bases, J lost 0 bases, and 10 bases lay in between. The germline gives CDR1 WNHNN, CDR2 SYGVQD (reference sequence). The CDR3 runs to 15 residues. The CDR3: CASSDTPVSTDTQYF. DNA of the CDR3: TGCGCCAGCAGTGATACTCCCGTTAGCACAGATACGCAGTATTTT.

CDR3 nucleotides: TGTGCCACCAGGGGGACAGGGGGCTACAATGAGCAGTTCTTC. It is translated as CATRGTGGYNEQFF. This chain joins TRBV19 and TRBJ2-1, with 11 positions matching TRBD1. V was pared by 10 bases and J by 3 bases, with 5 bases of the junction left unmatched. From germline, CDR1 is LNHDA and CDR2 SQIVND (reference sequence). The CDR3 is 14 residues long.

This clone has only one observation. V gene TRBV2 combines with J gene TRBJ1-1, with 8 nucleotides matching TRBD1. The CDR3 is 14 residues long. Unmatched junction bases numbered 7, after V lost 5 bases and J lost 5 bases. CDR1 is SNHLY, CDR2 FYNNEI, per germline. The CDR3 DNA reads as TGTGCCAGCAGTCGGACAGGGAGGGGAACTGAAGCTTTCTTT. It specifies CASSRTGRGTEAFF.

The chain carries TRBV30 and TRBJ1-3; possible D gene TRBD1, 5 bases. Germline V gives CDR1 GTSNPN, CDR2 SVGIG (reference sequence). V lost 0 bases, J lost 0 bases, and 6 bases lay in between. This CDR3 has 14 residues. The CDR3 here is CAWSVDSSGNTIYF. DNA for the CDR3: TGTGCCTGGAGTGTAGACAGCTCTGGAAACACCATATATTTT.

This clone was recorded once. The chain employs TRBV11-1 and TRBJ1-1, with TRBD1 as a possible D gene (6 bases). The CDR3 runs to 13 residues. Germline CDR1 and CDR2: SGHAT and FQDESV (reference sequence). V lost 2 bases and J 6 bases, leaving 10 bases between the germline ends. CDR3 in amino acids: CASSLNRAAEAFF. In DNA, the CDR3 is TGTGCCAGCAGCTTAAACAGGGCGGCTGAAGCTTTCTTT.

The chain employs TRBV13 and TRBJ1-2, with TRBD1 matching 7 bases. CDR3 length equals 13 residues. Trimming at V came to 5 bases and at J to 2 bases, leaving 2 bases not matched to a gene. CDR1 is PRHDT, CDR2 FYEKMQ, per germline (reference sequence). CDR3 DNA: TGTGCCAGCAGCGAGGGACAGAACTATGGCTACACCTTC. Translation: CASSEGQNYGYTF.

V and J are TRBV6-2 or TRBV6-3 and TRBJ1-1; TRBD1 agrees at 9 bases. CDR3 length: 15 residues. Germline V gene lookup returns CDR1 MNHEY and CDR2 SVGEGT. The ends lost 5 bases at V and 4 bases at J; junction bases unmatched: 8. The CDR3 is CASSDHRGRVTEAFF. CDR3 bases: TGTGCCAGCAGTGACCACAGGGGGCGCGTCACTGAAGCTTTCTTT.

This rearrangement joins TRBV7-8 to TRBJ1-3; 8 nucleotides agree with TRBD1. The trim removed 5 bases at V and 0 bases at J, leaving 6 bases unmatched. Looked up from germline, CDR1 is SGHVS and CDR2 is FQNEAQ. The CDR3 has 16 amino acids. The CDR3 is CASSQYRGDSGNTIYF. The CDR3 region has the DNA TGTGCCAGCAGCCAGTACAGGGGGGACTCTGGAAACACCATATATTTT.

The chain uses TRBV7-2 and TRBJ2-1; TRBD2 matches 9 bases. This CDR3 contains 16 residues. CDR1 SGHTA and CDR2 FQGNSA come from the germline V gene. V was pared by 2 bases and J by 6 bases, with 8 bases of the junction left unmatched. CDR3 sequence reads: CASSLSRAGGANEQFF. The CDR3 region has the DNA TGTGCCAGCAGCTTAAGTAGGGCGGGAGGGGCCAATGAGCAGTTCTTC.

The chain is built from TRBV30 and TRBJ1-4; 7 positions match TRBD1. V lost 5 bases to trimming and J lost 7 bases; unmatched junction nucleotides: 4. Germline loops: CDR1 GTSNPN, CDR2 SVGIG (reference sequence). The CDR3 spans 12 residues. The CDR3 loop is CAWRQGGEKLFF. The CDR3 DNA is TGTGCCTGGCGACAGGGTGGTGAAAAACTGTTTTTT.

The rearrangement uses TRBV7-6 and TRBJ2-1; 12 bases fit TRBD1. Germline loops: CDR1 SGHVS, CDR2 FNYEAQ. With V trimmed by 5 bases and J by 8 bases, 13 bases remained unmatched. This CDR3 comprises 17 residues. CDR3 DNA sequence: TGTGCCAGCAGCACCGGGGAGGGGACAGGGGGCTTCGATGAGCAGTTCTTC. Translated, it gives CASSTGEGTGGFDEQFF.

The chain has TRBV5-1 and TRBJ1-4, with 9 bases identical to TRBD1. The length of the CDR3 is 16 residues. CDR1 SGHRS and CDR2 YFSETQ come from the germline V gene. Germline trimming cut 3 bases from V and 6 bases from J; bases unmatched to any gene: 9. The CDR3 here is CASSWGLTGGDEKLFF. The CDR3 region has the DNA TGCGCCAGCAGCTGGGGGTTGACAGGGGGAGATGAAAAACTGTTTTTT.